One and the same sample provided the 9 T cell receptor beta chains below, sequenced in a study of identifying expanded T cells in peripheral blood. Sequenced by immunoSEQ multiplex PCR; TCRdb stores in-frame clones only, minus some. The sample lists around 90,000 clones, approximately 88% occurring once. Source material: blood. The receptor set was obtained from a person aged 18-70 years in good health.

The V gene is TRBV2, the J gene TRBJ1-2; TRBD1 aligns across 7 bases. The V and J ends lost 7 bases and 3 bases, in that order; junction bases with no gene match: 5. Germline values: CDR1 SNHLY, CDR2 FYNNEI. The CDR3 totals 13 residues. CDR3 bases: TGTGCCAGCAAATCTGACAGGGACTATGGCTACACCTTC. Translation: CASKSDRDYGYTF.

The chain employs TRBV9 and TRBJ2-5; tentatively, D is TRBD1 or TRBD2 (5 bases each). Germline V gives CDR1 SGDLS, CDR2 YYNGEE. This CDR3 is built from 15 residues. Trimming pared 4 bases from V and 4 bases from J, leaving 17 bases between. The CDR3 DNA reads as TGTGCCAGCAGCCCCGGGACCGCCCTAGGAGAGACCCAGTACTTC. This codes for CASSPGTALGETQYF.

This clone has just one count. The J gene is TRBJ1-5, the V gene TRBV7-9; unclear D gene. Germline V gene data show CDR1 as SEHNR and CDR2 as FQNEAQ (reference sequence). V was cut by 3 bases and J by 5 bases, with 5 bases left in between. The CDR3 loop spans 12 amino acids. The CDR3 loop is CASSFGDQPQHF. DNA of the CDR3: TGTGCCAGCAGCTTCGGGGATCAGCCCCAGCATTTT.

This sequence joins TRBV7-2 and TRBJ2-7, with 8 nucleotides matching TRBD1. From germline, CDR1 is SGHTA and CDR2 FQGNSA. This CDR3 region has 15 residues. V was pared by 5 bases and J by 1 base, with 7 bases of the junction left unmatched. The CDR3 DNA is TGTGCCAGCAGCCCGCGGACAGGGTTATCCTACGAGCAGTACTTC. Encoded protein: CASSPRTGLSYEQYF.

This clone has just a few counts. Here the CDR3 DNA reads TGTGCCAGCAGTTCAACCGGGACAGGGGGATTTGAGACCCAGTACTTC. This encodes CASSSTGTGGFETQYF. The genes are TRBV28 and TRBJ2-5, with 11 bases that match TRBD1. This CDR3 is built from 16 residues. Per germline, CDR1 MDHEN and CDR2 SYDVKM. V shed 4 bases, J shed 5 bases, and the junction held 9 bases outside the gene matches. Using reference TRBV28 and TRBJ2-5 for the parts outside the CDR3, the full variable domain is DVKVTQSSRYLVKRTGEKVFLECVQDMDHENMFWYRQDPGLGLRLIYFSYDVKMKEKGDIPEGYSVSREKKERFSLILESASTNQTSMYLCASSSTGTGGFETQYFGPGTRLLVL.

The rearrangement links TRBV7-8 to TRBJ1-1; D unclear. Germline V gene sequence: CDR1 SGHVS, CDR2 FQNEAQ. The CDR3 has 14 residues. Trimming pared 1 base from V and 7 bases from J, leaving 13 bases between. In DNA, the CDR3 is TGTGCCAGCAGCTTAGAAGGGTCGGAGAGTGAAGCTTTCTTT. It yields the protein CASSLEGSESEAFF.

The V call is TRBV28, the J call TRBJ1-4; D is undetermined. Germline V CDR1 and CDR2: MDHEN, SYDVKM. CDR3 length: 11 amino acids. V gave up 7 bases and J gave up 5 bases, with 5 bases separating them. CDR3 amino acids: CASIANEKLFF. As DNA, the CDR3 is TGTGCCAGCATAGCCAATGAAAAACTGTTTTTT.

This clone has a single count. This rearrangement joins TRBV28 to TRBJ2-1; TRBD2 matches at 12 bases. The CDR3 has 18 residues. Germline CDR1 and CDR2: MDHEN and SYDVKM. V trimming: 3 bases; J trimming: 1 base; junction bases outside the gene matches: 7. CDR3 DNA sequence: TGTGCCAGCAGTTTCAGTCTAGCGGGAGGGGATTCCTACAATGAGCAGTTCTTC. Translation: CASSFSLAGGDSYNEQFF.

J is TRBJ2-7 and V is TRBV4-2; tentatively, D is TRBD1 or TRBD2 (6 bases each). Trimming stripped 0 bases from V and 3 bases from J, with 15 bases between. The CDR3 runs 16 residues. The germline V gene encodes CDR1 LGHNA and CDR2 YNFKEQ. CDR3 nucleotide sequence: TGTGCCAGCAGCCAAGATCGGAGGGGGGACAACTACGAGCAGTACTTC. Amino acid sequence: CASSQDRRGDNYEQYF.